Here is one T cell receptor beta chain with its context. These data are taken from a study of cytomegalovirus exposure and HLA in healthy donors. J was trimmed by 8 bases and V by 7 bases; bases with no gene match: 3. This CDR3 is built from 11 residues. Germline lookup yields CDR1 SQVTM and CDR2 ANQGSEA. PCR involved 60 Vbeta and 13 Jbeta primers. Profiling relied on immunoSEQ multiplex PCR, and the TCRdb table lists in-frame clones only, not all of them. In the table there are 130,000 to 150,000 clones, roughly 77% of which are singletons. This clonotype was obtained from a young man in good health and CMV-seronegative. This chain joins TRBV29-1 and TRBJ2-1; 9 nucleotides match TRBD1. The sequenced sample consisted of PBMCs. The CDR3 nucleotides read TGCAGCGGACGGACAGGGGATGAGCAGTTCTTC. This encodes CSGRTGDEQFF.